This T cell receptor beta chain emerged from a study of shared clonotypes between healthy human individuals. On the study more broadly: Ranging from 18 to 49 in age, donors were a couple of women and three men. Study-wide findings and caveats: Researchers found naive subsets generally carried larger estimated richness than memory subsets.

To note about this clone: Its specificity is not known. The junction differs from germline at one of its ends, possibly a read error.

Looked up from germline, CDR1 is MNHEY and CDR2 is SVGAGI. The CDR3 sequence is 13 residues long. Genomic DNA of every subset was divided equally among multiple immunoSEQ plates. Using immunoSEQ multiplex PCR, the repertoire was profiled, and TCRdb retains in-frame clones only, with some absent. Among about 2 million clones listed, 85% to 95% were seen once. This TCR was sampled from a young man in good health. Specimen: naive CD4+ T cells sorted from blood. Subset reported: CD45RA+ positively selected. The chain employs TRBV6-5 and TRBJ1-5; TRBD1 is a possible D gene (5 bases). CDR3 in amino acids: CASSPSATTGPCF. The DNA of the CDR3 is TGTGCCAGCAGTCCATCTGCGACGACGGGACCCTGTTTT.